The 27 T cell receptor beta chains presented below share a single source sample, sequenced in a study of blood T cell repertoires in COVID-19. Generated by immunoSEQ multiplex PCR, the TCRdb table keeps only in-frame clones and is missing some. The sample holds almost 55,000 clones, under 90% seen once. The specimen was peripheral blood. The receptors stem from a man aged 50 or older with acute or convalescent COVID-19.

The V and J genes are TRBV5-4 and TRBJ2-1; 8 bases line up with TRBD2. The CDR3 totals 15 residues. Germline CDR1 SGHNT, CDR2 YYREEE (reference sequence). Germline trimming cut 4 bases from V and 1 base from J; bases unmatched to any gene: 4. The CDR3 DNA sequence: TGTGCCAGCAGCCCAACTAGCGGTTCCTACAATGAGCAGTTCTTC. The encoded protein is CASSPTSGSYNEQFF.

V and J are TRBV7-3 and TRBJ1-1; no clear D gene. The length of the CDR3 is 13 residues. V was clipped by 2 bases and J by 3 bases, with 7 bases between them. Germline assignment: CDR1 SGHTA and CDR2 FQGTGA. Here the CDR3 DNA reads TGTGCCAGCAGCTTACAGAGGTACACTGAAGCTTTCTTT. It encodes CASSLQRYTEAFF.

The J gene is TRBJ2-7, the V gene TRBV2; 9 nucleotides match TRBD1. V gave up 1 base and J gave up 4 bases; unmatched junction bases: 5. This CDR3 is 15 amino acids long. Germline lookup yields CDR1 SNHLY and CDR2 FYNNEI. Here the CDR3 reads CASSEDGTGLYEQYF. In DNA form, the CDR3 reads TGTGCCAGCAGTGAAGACGGGACAGGGTTGTACGAGCAGTACTTC.

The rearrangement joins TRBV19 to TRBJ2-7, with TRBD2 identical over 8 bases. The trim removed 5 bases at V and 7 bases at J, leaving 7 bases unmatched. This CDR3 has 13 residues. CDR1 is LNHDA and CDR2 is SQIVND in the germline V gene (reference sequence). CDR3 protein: CASSGSGIREQYF. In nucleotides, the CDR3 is TGTGCCAGTAGTGGTAGCGGGATAAGGGAGCAGTACTTC.

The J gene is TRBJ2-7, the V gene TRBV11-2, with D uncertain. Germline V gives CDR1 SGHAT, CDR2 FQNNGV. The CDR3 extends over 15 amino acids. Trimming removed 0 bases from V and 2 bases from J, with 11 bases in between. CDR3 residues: CASSLDSLGTYEQYF. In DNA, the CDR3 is TGTGCCAGCAGCTTAGACTCCCTAGGTACCTACGAGCAGTACTTC.

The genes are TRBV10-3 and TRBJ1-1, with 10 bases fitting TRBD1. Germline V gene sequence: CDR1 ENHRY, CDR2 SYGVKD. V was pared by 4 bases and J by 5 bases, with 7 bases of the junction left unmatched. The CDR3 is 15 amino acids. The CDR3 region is CAISVNDRGQTEAFF. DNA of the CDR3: TGTGCCATCAGTGTCAACGACAGGGGGCAGACTGAAGCTTTCTTT.

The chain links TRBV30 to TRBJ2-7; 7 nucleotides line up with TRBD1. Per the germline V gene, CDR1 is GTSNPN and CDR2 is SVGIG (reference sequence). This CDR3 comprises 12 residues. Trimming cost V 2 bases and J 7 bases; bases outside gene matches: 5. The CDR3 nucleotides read TGTGCCTGGAGTAAGGGGGCAGGGGAGCAGTACTTC. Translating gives CAWSKGAGEQYF.

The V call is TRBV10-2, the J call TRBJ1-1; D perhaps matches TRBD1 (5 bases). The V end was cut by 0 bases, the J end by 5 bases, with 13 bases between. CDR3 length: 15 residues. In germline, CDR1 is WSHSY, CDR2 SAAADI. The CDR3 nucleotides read TGCGCCAGCAGTGAGTCAGTCAGGGAAGGAACTGAAGCTTTCTTT. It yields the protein CASSESVREGTEAFF.

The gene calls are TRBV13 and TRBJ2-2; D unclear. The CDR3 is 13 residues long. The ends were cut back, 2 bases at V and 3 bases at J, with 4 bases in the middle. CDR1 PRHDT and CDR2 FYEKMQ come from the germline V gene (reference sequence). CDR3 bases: TGTGCCAGCAGCTTACAGGACACCGGGGAGCTGTTTTTT. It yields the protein CASSLQDTGELFF.

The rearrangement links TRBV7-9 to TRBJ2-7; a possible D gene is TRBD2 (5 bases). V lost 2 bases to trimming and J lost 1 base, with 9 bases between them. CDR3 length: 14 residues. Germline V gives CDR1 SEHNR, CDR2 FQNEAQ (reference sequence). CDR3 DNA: TGTGCCAGCAGCTTAACCCGGGGTTCCTACGAGCAGTACTTC. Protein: CASSLTRGSYEQYF.

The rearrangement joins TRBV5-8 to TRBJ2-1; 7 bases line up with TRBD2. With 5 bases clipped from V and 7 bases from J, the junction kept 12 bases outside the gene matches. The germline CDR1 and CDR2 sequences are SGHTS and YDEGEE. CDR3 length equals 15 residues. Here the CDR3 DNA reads TGTGCCAGCAGGGCTGGACTAGTTTTCGGAAATGAGCAGTTCTTC. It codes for CASRAGLVFGNEQFF.

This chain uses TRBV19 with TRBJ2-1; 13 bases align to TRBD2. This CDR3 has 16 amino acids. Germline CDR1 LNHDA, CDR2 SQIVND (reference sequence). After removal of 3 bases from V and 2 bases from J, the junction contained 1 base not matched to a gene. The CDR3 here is CASSMGLAGPYNEQFF. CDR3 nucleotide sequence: TGTGCCAGTAGTATGGGACTAGCGGGGCCCTACAATGAGCAGTTCTTC.

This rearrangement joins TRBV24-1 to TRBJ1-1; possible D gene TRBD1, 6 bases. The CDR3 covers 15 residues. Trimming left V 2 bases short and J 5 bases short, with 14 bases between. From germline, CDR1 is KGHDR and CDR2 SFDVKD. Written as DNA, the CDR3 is TGTGCCACCAGTGATTCGGGGACATCACGGACTGAAGCTTTCTTT. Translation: CATSDSGTSRTEAFF.

CDR3 protein: CASSESGQGATEAFF. The CDR3 DNA follows: TGCGCCAGCAGTGAGTCCGGTCAGGGGGCCACTGAAGCTTTCTTT. This chain links TRBV10-1 with TRBJ1-1; 8 bases are shared with TRBD1. Germline trimming cut 0 bases from V and 4 bases from J; bases unmatched to any gene: 4. This CDR3 has 15 amino acids. CDR1 is WNHNN and CDR2 is SYGVQD in the germline V gene (reference sequence).

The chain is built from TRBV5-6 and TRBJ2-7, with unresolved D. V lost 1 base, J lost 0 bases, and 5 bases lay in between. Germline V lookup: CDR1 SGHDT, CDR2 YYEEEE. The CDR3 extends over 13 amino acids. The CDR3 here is CASSLSSSYEQYF. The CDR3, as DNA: TGTGCCAGCAGCTTGAGTAGCTCCTACGAGCAGTACTTC.

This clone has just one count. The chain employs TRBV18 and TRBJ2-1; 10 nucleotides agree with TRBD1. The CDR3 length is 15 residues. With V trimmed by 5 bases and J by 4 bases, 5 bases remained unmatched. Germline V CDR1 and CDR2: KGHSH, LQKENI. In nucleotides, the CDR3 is TGTGCCAGCTCAGGAGACAGGGGGCTATACAATGAGCAGTTCTTC. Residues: CASSGDRGLYNEQFF. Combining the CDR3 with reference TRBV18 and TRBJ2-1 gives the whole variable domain NAGVMQNPRHLVRRRGQEARLRCSPMKGHSHVYWYRQLPEEGLKFMVYLQKENIIDESGMPKERFSAEFPKEGPSILRIQQVVRGDSAAYFCASSGDRGLYNEQFFGPGTRLTVL.

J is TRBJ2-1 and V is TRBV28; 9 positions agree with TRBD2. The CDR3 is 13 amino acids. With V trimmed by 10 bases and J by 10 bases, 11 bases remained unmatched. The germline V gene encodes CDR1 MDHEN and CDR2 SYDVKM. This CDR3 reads CATDGGRGREQFF. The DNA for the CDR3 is TGTGCCACCGACGGCGGGAGGGGGAGGGAGCAGTTCTTC.

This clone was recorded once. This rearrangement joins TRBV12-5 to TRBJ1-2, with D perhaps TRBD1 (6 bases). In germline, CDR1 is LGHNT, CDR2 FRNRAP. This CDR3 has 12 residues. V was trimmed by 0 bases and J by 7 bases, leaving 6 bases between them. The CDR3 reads CASGLVGGGYTF. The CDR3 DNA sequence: TGTGCTAGTGGTTTGGTAGGGGGTGGCTACACCTTC.

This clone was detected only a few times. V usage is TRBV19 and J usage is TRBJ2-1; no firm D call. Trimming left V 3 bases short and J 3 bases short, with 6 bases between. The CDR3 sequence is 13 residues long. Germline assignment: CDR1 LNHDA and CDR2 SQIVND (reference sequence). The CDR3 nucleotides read TGTGCCAGTAGTATCGCCAGCTACAATGAGCAGTTCTTC. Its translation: CASSIASYNEQFF.

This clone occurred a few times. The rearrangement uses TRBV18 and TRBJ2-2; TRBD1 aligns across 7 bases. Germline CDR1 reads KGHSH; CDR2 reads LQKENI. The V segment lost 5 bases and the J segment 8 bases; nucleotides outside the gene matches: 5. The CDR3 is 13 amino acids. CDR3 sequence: CASSNDRAGELFF. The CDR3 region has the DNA TGTGCCAGCTCAAACGACAGGGCGGGGGAGCTGTTTTTT.

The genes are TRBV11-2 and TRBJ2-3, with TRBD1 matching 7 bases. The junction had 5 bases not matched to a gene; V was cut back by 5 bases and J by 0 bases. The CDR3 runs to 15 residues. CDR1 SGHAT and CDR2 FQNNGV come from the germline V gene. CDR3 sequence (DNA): TGTGCCAGCAGCCGGACAGGTTCTAGCACAGATACGCAGTATTTT. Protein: CASSRTGSSTDTQYF.

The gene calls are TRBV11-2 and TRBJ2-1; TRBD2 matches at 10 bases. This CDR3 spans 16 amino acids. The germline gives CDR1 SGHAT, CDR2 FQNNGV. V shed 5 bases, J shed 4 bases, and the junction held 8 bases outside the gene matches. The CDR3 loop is CASSPALAGVYNEQFF. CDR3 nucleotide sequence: TGTGCCAGCAGCCCCGCTCTAGCGGGAGTATACAATGAGCAGTTCTTC.

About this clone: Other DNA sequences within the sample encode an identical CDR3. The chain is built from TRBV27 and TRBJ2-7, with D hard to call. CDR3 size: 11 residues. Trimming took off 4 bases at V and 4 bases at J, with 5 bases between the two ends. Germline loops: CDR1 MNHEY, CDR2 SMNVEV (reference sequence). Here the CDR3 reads CASSSNYEQYF. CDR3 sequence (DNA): TGTGCCAGCAGTTCAAATTACGAGCAGTACTTC.

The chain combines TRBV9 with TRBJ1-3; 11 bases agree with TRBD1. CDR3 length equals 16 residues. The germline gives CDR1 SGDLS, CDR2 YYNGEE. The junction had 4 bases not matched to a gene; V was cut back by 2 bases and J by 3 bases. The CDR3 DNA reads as TGTGCCAGCAGCGTGGGGACAGGGGGTGGTGGAAACACCATATATTTT. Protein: CASSVGTGGGGNTIYF.

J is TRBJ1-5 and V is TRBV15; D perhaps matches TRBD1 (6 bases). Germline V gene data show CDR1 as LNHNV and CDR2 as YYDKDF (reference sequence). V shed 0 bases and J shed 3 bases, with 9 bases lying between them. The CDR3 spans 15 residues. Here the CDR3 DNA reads TGTGCCACCAGCAGAGATGGACAGCACAATCAGCCCCAGCATTTT. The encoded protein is CATSRDGQHNQPQHF.

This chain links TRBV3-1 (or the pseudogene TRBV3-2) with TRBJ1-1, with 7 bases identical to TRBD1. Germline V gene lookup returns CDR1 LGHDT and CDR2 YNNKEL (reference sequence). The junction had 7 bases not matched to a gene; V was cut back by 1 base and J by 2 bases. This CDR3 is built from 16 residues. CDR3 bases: TGTGCCAGCAGCCAAGGAGGGACAGCTATTAACACTGAAGCTTTCTTT. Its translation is CASSQGGTAINTEAFF.

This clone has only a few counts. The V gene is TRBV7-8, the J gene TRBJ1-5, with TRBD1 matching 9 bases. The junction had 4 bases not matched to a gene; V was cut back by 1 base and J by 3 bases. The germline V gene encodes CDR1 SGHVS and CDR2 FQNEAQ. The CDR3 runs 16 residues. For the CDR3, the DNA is TGTGCCAGCAGCTTAGTAGGGACAGGGATCAATCAGCCCCAGCATTTT. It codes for CASSLVGTGINQPQHF.